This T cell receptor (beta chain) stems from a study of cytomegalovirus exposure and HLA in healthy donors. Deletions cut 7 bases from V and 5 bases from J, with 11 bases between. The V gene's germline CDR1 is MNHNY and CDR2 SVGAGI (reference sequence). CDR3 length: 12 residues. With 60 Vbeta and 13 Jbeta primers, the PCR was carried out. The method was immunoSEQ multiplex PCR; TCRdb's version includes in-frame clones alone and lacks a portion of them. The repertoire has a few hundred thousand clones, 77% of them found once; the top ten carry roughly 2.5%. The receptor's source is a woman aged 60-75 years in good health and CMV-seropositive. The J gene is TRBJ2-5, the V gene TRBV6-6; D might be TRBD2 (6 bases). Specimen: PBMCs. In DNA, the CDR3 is TGTGCCAGCACCCCCGCGGGGGAGACCCAGTACTTC. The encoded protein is CASTPAGETQYF.